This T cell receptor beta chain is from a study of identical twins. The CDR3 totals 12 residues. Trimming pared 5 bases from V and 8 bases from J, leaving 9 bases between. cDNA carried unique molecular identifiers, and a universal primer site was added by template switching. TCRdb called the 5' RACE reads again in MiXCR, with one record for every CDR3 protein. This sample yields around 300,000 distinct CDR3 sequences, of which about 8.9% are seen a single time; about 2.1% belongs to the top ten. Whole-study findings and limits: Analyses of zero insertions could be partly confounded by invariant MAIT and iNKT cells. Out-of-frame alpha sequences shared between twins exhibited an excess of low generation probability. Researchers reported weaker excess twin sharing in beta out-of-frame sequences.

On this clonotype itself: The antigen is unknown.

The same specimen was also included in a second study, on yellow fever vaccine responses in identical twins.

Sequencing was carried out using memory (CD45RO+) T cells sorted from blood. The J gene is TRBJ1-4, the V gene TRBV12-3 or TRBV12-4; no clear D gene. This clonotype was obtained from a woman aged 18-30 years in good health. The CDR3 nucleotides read TGTGCCAGCAGTGGAGACTTAGAAAAACTGTTTTTT. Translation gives CASSGDLEKLFF.